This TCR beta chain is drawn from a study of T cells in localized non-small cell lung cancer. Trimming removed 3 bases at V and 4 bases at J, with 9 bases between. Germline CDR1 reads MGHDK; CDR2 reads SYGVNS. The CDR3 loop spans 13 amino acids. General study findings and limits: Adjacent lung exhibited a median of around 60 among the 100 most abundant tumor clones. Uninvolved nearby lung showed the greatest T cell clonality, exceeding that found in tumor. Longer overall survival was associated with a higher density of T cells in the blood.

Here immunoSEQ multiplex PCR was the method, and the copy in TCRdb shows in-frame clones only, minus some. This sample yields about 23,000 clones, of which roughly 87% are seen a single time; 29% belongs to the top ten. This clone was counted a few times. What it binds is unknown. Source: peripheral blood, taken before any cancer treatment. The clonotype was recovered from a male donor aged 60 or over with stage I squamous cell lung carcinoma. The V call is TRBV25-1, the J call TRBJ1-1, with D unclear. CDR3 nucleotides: TGTGCCAGCAGTGAGAAAAGGAGCACTGAAGCTTTCTTT. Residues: CASSEKRSTEAFF.